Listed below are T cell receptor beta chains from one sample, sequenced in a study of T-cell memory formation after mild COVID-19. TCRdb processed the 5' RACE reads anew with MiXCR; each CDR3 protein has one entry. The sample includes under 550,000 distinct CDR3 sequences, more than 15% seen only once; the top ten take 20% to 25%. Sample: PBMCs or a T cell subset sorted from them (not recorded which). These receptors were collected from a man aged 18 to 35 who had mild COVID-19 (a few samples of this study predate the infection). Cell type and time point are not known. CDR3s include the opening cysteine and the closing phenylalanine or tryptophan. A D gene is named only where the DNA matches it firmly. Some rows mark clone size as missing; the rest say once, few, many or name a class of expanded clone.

CDR3 DNA: TGCGCCAGCAGCGCGGACCCTAATGAAAAACTGTTTTTT; CDR3 protein: CASSADPNEKLFF; clone size: NA; J gene: TRBJ1-4; V gene: TRBV4-1; D gene: NA
CDR3 DNA: TGTGCCACCAGTGATACACAGTATGGCTACACCTTC; CDR3 protein: CATSDTQYGYTF; clone size: NA; J gene: TRBJ1-2; V gene: TRBV24-1; D gene: NA
CDR3 DNA: TGCAGTGCCCCGGGGCGTTACAATGAGCAGTTCTTC; CDR3 protein: CSAPGRYNEQFF; clone size: few; J gene: TRBJ2-1; V gene: TRBV20-1; D gene: NA
CDR3 DNA: TGCAGTGCTAGGGATGGGCCAGATACGCAGTATTTT; CDR3 protein: CSARDGPDTQYF; clone size: NA; J gene: TRBJ2-3; V gene: TRBV20-1; D gene: NA
CDR3 DNA: TGTGCCAGCAGCGCCGAAGTGAATTCTGGGCCCCAGCATTTT; CDR3 protein: CASSAEVNSGPQHF; clone size: NA; J gene: TRBJ1-5; V gene: TRBV7-6; D gene: NA
CDR3 DNA: TGTGCCACCAGCTACGGGCAGGCGTTTGACTACACCTTC; CDR3 protein: CATSYGQAFDYTF; clone size: few; J gene: TRBJ1-2; V gene: TRBV15; D gene: NA
CDR3 DNA: TGTGCCAGCAGCTTAGCGTCTGGTTCACCCATCCACTTT; CDR3 protein: CASSLASGSPIHF; clone size: NA; J gene: TRBJ1-6; V gene: TRBV7-2; D gene: NA
CDR3 DNA: TGTGCCAGCAGCGACAGGGCCCGAAGCAATCAGCCCCAGCATTTT; CDR3 protein: CASSDRARSNQPQHF; clone size: NA; J gene: TRBJ1-5; V gene: TRBV12-3/TRBV12-4; D gene: TRBD1
CDR3 DNA: TGCAGCGTTGAAGCCGGGCAGGGGGCAGGTACGCAGTATTTT; CDR3 protein: CSVEAGQGAGTQYF; clone size: NA; J gene: TRBJ2-3; V gene: TRBV29-1; D gene: TRBD1
CDR3 DNA: TGTGCCAGCAGTTTTGGGGGTAGGCTCCCCTATGGCTACACCTTC; CDR3 protein: CASSFGGRLPYGYTF; clone size: few; J gene: TRBJ1-2; V gene: TRBV28; D gene: NA
CDR3 DNA: TGTGCCTGGAGTGCTGGAAACACCATATATTTT; CDR3 protein: CAWSAGNTIYF; clone size: few; J gene: TRBJ1-3; V gene: TRBV30; D gene: NA
CDR3 DNA: TGTGCCAGCAGTTACAGGGGTCTGGAAGATACGCAGTATTTT; CDR3 protein: CASSYRGLEDTQYF; clone size: few; J gene: TRBJ2-3; V gene: TRBV7-9; D gene: TRBD1
CDR3 DNA: TGTGCCAGCAGCCAACTAGGTTACTACGAGCAGTACTTC; CDR3 protein: CASSQLGYYEQYF; clone size: medium-sized; J gene: TRBJ2-7; V gene: TRBV14; D gene: NA
CDR3 DNA: TGCGCCAGCAGCTCGGGACCTGGATACAGCCACGTGGATACGCAGTATTTT; CDR3 protein: CASSSGPGYSHVDTQYF; clone size: NA; J gene: TRBJ2-3; V gene: TRBV5-1; D gene: NA
CDR3 DNA: TGTGCCAGCATGGGTATTCCTGGCGCCGGGGAGCTGTTTTTT; CDR3 protein: CASMGIPGAGELFF; clone size: NA; J gene: TRBJ2-2; V gene: TRBV6-2/TRBV6-3; D gene: NA
CDR3 DNA: TGTGCCAGCTCACCGCGGCAGTCGAACACTGAAGCTTTCTTT; CDR3 protein: CASSPRQSNTEAFF; clone size: many; J gene: TRBJ1-1; V gene: TRBV18; D gene: NA
CDR3 DNA: TGTGCCAGCAGCCTAGGACAGGGTACGAACACCGGGGAGCTGTTTTTT; CDR3 protein: CASSLGQGTNTGELFF; clone size: few; J gene: TRBJ2-2; V gene: TRBV7-6; D gene: TRBD1
CDR3 DNA: TGTGCCAGCAAGCCGGGGGAAGAGACCCAGTACTTC; CDR3 protein: CASKPGEETQYF; clone size: NA; J gene: TRBJ2-5; V gene: TRBV6-1; D gene: NA
CDR3 DNA: TGTGCCAGCAGCTTAGTCTGGCTCCCGGGCACTGAAGCTTTCTTT; CDR3 protein: CASSLVWLPGTEAFF; clone size: NA; J gene: TRBJ1-1; V gene: TRBV7-9; D gene: NA
CDR3 DNA: TGCAGTGCTTTGACAGGGGGTTCTAACTATGGCTACACCTTC; CDR3 protein: CSALTGGSNYGYTF; clone size: NA; J gene: TRBJ1-2; V gene: TRBV20-1; D gene: TRBD1
CDR3 DNA: TGCGCCAGCAGCCAAGAGGGGGGGGATACCTACGAGCAGTACTTC; CDR3 protein: CASSQEGGDTYEQYF; clone size: NA; J gene: TRBJ2-7; V gene: TRBV4-1; D gene: TRBD2
CDR3 DNA: TGTGCCAGCAGCGCCCCGACTAGCGGGGGGCCAGATACGCAGTATTTT; CDR3 protein: CASSAPTSGGPDTQYF; clone size: NA; J gene: TRBJ2-3; V gene: TRBV11-3; D gene: TRBD2
CDR3 DNA: TGCGCCAGCAGCCCGGGACAGGGTCCAGATACGCAGTATTTT; CDR3 protein: CASSPGQGPDTQYF; clone size: many; J gene: TRBJ2-3; V gene: TRBV5-1; D gene: TRBD1
CDR3 DNA: TGTGCCAGCAGTACTCACAGCGGTGGGTACGAGCAGTACTTC; CDR3 protein: CASSTHSGGYEQYF; clone size: NA; J gene: TRBJ2-7; V gene: TRBV27; D gene: NA
CDR3 DNA: TGTGCCAGCACAATAGACAGGGTATCGCCCCAGCATTTT; CDR3 protein: CASTIDRVSPQHF; clone size: few; J gene: TRBJ1-5; V gene: TRBV12-3/TRBV12-4; D gene: TRBD1
CDR3 DNA: TGTGCCAGCAGCCCGGGAGGTCGGGGCCCGCCGTTCACAGATACGCAGTATTTT; CDR3 protein: CASSPGGRGPPFTDTQYF; clone size: NA; J gene: TRBJ2-3; V gene: TRBV5-5; D gene: TRBD2
CDR3 DNA: TGTGCCAGCACCATTACGTTTCAGCCCCAGCATTTT; CDR3 protein: CASTITFQPQHF; clone size: NA; J gene: TRBJ1-5; V gene: TRBV28; D gene: NA
CDR3 DNA: TGCGCCAGCAGCTTGGCTGGCGACGTCGGGGAAAAACTGTTTTTT; CDR3 protein: CASSLAGDVGEKLFF; clone size: NA; J gene: TRBJ1-4; V gene: TRBV5-1; D gene: NA
CDR3 DNA: TGCAGTGCTAGAGAGGACAGGGATACGCAGTATTTT; CDR3 protein: CSAREDRDTQYF; clone size: many; J gene: TRBJ2-3; V gene: TRBV20-1; D gene: TRBD1
CDR3 DNA: TGCGCCAGCAGCTTCGGGACAGGGCTCAATCAGCCCCAGCATTTT; CDR3 protein: CASSFGTGLNQPQHF; clone size: NA; J gene: TRBJ1-5; V gene: TRBV5-1; D gene: TRBD1
CDR3 DNA: TGTGCCAGCAGCCTTCAGGGGGCAAATGAAAAACTGTTTTTT; CDR3 protein: CASSLQGANEKLFF; clone size: many; J gene: TRBJ1-4; V gene: TRBV5-4; D gene: TRBD1
CDR3 DNA: TGTGCCAGCAGCCGGACTAGCGCCCACGAGCAGTACTTC; CDR3 protein: CASSRTSAHEQYF; clone size: many; J gene: TRBJ2-7; V gene: TRBV14; D gene: TRBD2
CDR3 DNA: TGTGCCAGCAGCTTAGAAGGGAGGGGACGTCGGAACATTCAGTACTTC; CDR3 protein: CASSLEGRGRRNIQYF; clone size: few; J gene: TRBJ2-4; V gene: TRBV7-8; D gene: TRBD2
CDR3 DNA: TGTGCCAGCAGTTCCCAGGACAGGGTACAGCCCCAGCATTTT; CDR3 protein: CASSSQDRVQPQHF; clone size: few; J gene: TRBJ1-5; V gene: TRBV6-6; D gene: TRBD1
CDR3 DNA: TGTGCCAGCAGCTTAGTGGCAGGGGAGAAGCAGCCCCAGCATTTT; CDR3 protein: CASSLVAGEKQPQHF; clone size: NA; J gene: TRBJ1-5; V gene: TRBV7-2; D gene: NA
CDR3 DNA: TGTGCCAGCAGTTTCCCGGGACAGGGGTCCGTCGGGGAGTACTTC; CDR3 protein: CASSFPGQGSVGEYF; clone size: NA; J gene: TRBJ2-5; V gene: TRBV6-2/TRBV6-3; D gene: TRBD1
CDR3 DNA: TGCGCCAGCAGCCCATATGGCACTAACTATGGCTACACCTTC; CDR3 protein: CASSPYGTNYGYTF; clone size: many; J gene: TRBJ1-2; V gene: TRBV5-1; D gene: NA
CDR3 DNA: TGCGCCAGCAGCTTGGAGCTAGCGGGGGGAAGGGATGAGCAGTTCTTC; CDR3 protein: CASSLELAGGRDEQFF; clone size: many; J gene: TRBJ2-1; V gene: TRBV5-1; D gene: TRBD2
CDR3 DNA: TGCGCCAGCAGCCAAGCCCTAGGGACTAGCGGGAGCACAGATACGCAGTATTTT; CDR3 protein: CASSQALGTSGSTDTQYF; clone size: few; J gene: TRBJ2-3; V gene: TRBV4-1; D gene: TRBD2
CDR3 DNA: TGTGCCAGCAGCTTAGGGGACGGGCGGATTAGCTCCTATAATTCACCCCTCCACTTT; CDR3 protein: CASSLGDGRISSYNSPLHF; clone size: NA; J gene: TRBJ1-6; V gene: TRBV7-2; D gene: NA
CDR3 DNA: TGTGCCAGCAGTTATTTCGGGGGGTCCCTCACCGGGGAGCTGTTTTTT; CDR3 protein: CASSYFGGSLTGELFF; clone size: NA; J gene: TRBJ2-2; V gene: TRBV6-6; D gene: TRBD2
CDR3 DNA: TGCAGTGCTAGCTTCGCCAAAGAGGTTGGCCGCGATGGCTACACCTTC; CDR3 protein: CSASFAKEVGRDGYTF; clone size: NA; J gene: TRBJ1-2; V gene: TRBV20-1; D gene: NA
CDR3 DNA: TGCGCCAGCAGCCGTGACAGGGTGTCTGGCTACACCTTC; CDR3 protein: CASSRDRVSGYTF; clone size: NA; J gene: TRBJ1-2; V gene: TRBV5-1; D gene: TRBD1
CDR3 DNA: TGCAGCGCCCTGACAGAAACTAGCACAGATACGCAGTATTTT; CDR3 protein: CSALTETSTDTQYF; clone size: few; J gene: TRBJ2-3; V gene: TRBV29-1; D gene: NA
CDR3 DNA: TGTGCCAGCAGGAGATACAGGGTCACAGAAGCTTTCTTT; CDR3 protein: CASRRYRVTEAFF; clone size: few; J gene: TRBJ1-1; V gene: TRBV6-2/TRBV6-3; D gene: NA
CDR3 DNA: TGTGCCAGCAGCTTAGACAGCGGGGCCCACATAATTGGACAGTTCTTC; CDR3 protein: CASSLDSGAHIIGQFF; clone size: NA; J gene: TRBJ2-1; V gene: TRBV7-2; D gene: TRBD2
CDR3 DNA: TGTGCCAGCAGTTCCCCCCGCGGCGATACTGGCACTGAAGCTTTCTTT; CDR3 protein: CASSSPRGDTGTEAFF; clone size: few; J gene: TRBJ1-1; V gene: TRBV28; D gene: NA
CDR3 DNA: TGCGCCAGCAGCTTGGCCTTGGGGGGCTGGGGAGATACGCAGTATTTT; CDR3 protein: CASSLALGGWGDTQYF; clone size: few; J gene: TRBJ2-3; V gene: TRBV5-1; D gene: NA
CDR3 DNA: TGTGCCAGCAGTCAAATAGGTGGGCGCGGCTACACCTTC; CDR3 protein: CASSQIGGRGYTF; clone size: NA; J gene: TRBJ1-2; V gene: TRBV3-1; D gene: NA
CDR3 DNA: TGTGCCATCAGTGAGTCGAAACGGGAGTATACGCAGTATTTT; CDR3 protein: CAISESKREYTQYF; clone size: few; J gene: TRBJ2-3; V gene: TRBV10-3; D gene: NA